The 4 T cell receptor beta chains below were found in one sample sequenced in a study of blood T cell repertoires in COVID-19. Measured with immunoSEQ multiplex PCR; TCRdb has only the in-frame clones, and not every one. The repertoire holds about 270,000 clones, with 85% to 90% as singletons. The sequenced sample consisted of peripheral blood. The receptors here all came from a woman aged 25 to 39 with COVID-19, enrolled during active disease.

The chain joins TRBV5-1 to TRBJ2-2; D call uncertain. This CDR3 has 14 residues. V was clipped by 0 bases and J by 2 bases, with 5 bases between them. CDR1 is SGHRS, CDR2 YFSETQ, per germline. The CDR3 DNA reads as TGCGCCAGCAGCTTGGGGCCAAACACCGGGGAGCTGTTTTTT. Translating gives CASSLGPNTGELFF.

The V gene is TRBV2, the J gene TRBJ1-3; 7 bases agree with TRBD1. The CDR3 is 16 amino acids. The ends lost 6 bases at V and 0 bases at J; junction bases unmatched: 8. Germline V gene data show CDR1 as SNHLY and CDR2 as FYNNEI. The CDR3 nucleotides are TGTGCCAGCAGACTTAACAGGGGAATCTCTGGAAACACCATATATTTT. Encoded protein: CASRLNRGISGNTIYF.

The chain carries TRBV11-2 and TRBJ2-3; the D gene is possibly TRBD1 (6 bases). The V gene lost 4 bases and the J gene lost 1 base, with 12 bases spanning the gap. CDR3 size: 15 residues. From germline, CDR1 is SGHAT and CDR2 FQNNGV. The CDR3 DNA is TGTGCCAGCAGCTCGACCCGGACAGGCACAGATACGCAGTATTTT. Protein sequence: CASSSTRTGTDTQYF.

The chain joins TRBV6-1 to TRBJ2-7, with a possible D match to TRBD2 (5 bases). Trimming took off 3 bases at V and 0 bases at J, with 9 bases between the two ends. CDR3 length equals 14 residues. From germline, CDR1 is MNHNS and CDR2 SASEGT. CDR3 in amino acids: CASSDSSRSYEQYF. CDR3 in DNA: TGTGCCAGCAGTGATTCTAGCCGCTCCTACGAGCAGTACTTC.